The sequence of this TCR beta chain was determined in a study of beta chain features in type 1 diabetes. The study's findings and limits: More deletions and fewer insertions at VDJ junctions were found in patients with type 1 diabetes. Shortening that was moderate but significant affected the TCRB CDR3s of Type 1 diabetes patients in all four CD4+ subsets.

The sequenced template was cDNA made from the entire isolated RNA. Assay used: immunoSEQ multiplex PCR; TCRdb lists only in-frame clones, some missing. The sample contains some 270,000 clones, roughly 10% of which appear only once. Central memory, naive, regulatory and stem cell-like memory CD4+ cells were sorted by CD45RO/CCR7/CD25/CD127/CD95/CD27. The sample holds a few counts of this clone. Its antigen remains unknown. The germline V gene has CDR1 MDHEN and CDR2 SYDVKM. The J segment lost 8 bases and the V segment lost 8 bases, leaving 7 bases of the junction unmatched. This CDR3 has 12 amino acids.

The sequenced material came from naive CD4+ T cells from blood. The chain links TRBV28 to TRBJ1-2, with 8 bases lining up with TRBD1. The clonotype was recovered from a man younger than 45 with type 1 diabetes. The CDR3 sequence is CASATGTGGYTF. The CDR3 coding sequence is TGTGCCAGCGCTACAGGGACAGGCGGCTACACCTTC.